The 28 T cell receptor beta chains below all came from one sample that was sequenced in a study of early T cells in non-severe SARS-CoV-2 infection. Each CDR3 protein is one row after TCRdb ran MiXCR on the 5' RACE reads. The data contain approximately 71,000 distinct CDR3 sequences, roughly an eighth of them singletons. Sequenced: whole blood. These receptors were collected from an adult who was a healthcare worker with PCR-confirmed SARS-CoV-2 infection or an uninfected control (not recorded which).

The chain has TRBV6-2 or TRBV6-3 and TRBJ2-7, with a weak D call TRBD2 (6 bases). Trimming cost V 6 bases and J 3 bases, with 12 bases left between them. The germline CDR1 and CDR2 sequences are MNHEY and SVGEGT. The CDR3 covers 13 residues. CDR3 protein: CASRRMGGYEQYF. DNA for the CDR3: TGTGCCAGCAGGAGGATGGGGGGCTACGAGCAGTACTTC.

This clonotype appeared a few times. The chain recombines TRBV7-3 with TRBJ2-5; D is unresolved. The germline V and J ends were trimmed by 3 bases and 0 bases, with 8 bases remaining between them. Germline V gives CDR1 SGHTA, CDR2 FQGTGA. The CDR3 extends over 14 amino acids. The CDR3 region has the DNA TGTGCCAGCAGCTTGATAGGGAACCAAGAGACCCAGTACTTC. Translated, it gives CASSLIGNQETQYF. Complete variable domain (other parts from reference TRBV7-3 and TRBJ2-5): GAGVSQTPSNKVTEKGKYVELRCDPISGHTALYWYRQSLGQGPEFLIYFQGTGAADDSGLPNDRFFAVRPEGSVSTLKIQRTERGDSAVYLCASSLIGNQETQYFGPGTRLLVL.

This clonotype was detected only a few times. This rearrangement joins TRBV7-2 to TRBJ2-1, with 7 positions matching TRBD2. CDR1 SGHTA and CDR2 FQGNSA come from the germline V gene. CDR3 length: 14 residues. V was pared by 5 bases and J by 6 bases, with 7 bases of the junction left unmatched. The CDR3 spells CASSRPWEGNEQFF. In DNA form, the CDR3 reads TGTGCCAGCAGCCGGCCCTGGGAGGGCAATGAGCAGTTCTTC.

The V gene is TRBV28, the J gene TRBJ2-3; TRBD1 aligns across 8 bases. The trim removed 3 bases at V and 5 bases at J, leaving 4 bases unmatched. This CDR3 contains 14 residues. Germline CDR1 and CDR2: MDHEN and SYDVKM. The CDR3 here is CASSFDRGGDTQYF. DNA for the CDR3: TGTGCCAGCAGTTTTGACAGGGGCGGAGATACGCAGTATTTT.

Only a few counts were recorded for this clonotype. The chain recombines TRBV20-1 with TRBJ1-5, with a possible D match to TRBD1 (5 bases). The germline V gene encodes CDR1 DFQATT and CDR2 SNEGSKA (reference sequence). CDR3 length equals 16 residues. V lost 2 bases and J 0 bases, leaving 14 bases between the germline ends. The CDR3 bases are TGCAGTGCTAGATCACAGGTCCCCGATAGCAATCAGCCCCAGCATTTT. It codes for CSARSQVPDSNQPQHF.

Here the CDR3 DNA reads TGCAGCGTGATCCAATCGGGATCTGGCAATGAGCAGTTCTTC. This gives the protein CSVIQSGSGNEQFF. The rearrangement links TRBV29-1 to TRBJ2-1, with a weak D call TRBD2 (5 bases). Germline loops: CDR1 SQVTM, CDR2 ANQGSEA. This CDR3 is 14 amino acids long. Trimming removed 6 bases from V and 6 bases from J, with 18 bases in between.

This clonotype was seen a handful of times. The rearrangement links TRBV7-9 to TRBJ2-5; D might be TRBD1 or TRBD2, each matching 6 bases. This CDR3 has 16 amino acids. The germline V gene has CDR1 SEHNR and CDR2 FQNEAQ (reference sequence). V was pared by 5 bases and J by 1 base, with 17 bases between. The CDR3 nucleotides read TGTGCCAGCAGCCAATCCGGGGGCTTCCTCCAAGAGACCCAGTACTTC. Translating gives CASSQSGGFLQETQYF.

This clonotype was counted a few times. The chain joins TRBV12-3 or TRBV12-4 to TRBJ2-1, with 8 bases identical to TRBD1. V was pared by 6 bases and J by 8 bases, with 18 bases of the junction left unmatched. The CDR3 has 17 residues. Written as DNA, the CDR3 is TGTGCCAGCAGCCCTTCTATTCCGGGACAGGTTCCGCATGAGCAGTTCTTC. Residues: CASSPSIPGQVPHEQFF.

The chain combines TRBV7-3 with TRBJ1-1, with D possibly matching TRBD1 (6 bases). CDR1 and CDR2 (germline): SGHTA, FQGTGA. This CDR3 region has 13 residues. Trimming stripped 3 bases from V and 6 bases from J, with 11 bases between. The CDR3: CASSFKGGAEAFF. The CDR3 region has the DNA TGTGCCAGCAGCTTTAAGGGGGGAGCTGAAGCTTTCTTT.

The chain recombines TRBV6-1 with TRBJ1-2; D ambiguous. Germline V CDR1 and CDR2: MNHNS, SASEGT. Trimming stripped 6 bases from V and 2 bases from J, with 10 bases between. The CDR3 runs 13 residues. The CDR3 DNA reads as TGTGCCAGCAGAACGACATCCAACTATGGCTACACCTTC. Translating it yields CASRTTSNYGYTF.

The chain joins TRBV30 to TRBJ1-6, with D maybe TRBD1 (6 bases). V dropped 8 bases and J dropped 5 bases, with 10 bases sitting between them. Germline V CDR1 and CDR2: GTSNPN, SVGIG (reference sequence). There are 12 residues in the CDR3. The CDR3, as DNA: TGTGCCCAGGGGACCGATAATTCACCCCTCCACTTT. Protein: CAQGTDNSPLHF.

The CDR3 bases are TGTGCCAGCAGCTTAGACAGATATAGCAATCAGCCCCAGCATTTT. It specifies CASSLDRYSNQPQHF. The chain uses TRBV7-2 and TRBJ1-5; the D is unclear. Trimming stripped 1 base from V and 0 bases from J, with 7 bases between. Germline V gene lookup returns CDR1 SGHTA and CDR2 FQGNSA. This CDR3 has 15 amino acids.

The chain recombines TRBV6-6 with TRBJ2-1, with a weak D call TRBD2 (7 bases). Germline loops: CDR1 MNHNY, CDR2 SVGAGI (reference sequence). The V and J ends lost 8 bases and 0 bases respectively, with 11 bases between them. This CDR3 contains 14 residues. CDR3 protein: CASRRGASYNEQFF. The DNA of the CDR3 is TGTGCCAGCCGTCGGGGGGCCTCCTACAATGAGCAGTTCTTC.

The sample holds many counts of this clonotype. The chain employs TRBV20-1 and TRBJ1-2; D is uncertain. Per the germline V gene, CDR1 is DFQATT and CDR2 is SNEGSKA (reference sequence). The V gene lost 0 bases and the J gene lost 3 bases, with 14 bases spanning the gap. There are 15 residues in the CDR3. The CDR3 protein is CSARDLTESYYGYTF. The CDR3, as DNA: TGCAGTGCTAGAGATCTAACAGAGAGTTACTATGGCTACACCTTC.

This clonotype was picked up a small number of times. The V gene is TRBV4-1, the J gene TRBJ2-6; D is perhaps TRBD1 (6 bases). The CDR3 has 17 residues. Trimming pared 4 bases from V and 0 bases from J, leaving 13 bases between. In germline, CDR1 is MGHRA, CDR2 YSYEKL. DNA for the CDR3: TGCGCCAGCAGCCCTAGACAGGATATCTCTGGGGCCAACGTCCTGACTTTC. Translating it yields CASSPRQDISGANVLTF.

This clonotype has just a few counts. CDR3 bases: TGTGCCAGCAGCAAAGGAGCAACTAATGAAAAACTGTTTTTT. It yields the protein CASSKGATNEKLFF. The chain carries TRBV27 and TRBJ1-4; D is undetermined. The CDR3 runs to 14 residues. CDR1 is MNHEY, CDR2 SMNVEV, per germline (reference sequence). Trimming took 6 bases from V and 0 from J, leaving 8 bases between them.

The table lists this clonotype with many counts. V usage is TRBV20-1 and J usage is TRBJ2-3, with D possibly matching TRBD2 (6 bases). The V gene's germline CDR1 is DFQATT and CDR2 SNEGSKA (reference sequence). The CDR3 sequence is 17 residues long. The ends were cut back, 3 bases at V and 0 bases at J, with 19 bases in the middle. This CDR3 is CSASDFFTSLSTDTQYF. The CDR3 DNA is TGCAGTGCTAGTGATTTTTTCACTAGCCTTAGCACAGATACGCAGTATTTT.

CDR3 coding DNA: TGTGCCAGCAGCGTAGATGGCCTAGCGGGGATCACAGATACGCAGTATTTT. As protein: CASSVDGLAGITDTQYF. The V call is TRBV9, the J call TRBJ2-3, with 9 bases identical to TRBD2. Germline loops: CDR1 SGDLS, CDR2 YYNGEE. The CDR3 is made up of 17 amino acids. With V trimmed by 0 bases and J by 2 bases, 7 bases remained unmatched.

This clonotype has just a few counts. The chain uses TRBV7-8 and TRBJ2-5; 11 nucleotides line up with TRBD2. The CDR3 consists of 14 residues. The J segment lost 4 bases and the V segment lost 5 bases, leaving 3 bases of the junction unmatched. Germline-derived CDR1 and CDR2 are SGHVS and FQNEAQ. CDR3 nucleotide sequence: TGTGCCAGCAGCCCAGGGACTAGCGGAGAGACCCAGTACTTC. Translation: CASSPGTSGETQYF.

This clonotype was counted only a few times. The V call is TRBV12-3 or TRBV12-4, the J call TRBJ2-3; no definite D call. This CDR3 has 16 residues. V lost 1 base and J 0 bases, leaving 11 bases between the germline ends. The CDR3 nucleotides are TGTGCCAGCAGTTTAGTGAGGAGCGCTAGCACAGATACGCAGTATTTT. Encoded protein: CASSLVRSASTDTQYF.

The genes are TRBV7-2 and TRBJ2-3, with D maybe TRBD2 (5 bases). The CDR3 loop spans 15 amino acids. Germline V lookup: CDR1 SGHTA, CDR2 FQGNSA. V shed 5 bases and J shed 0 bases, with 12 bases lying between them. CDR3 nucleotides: TGTGCCAGCAGCCAGATCAGCGGAAGCACAGATACGCAGTATTTT. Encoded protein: CASSQISGSTDTQYF.

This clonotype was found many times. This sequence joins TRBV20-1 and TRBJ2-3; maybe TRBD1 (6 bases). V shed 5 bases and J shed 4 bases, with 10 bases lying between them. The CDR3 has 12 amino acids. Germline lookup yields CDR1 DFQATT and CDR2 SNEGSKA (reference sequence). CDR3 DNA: TGCAGTGCTGAAGCAGGGGCAGATACGCAGTATTTT. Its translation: CSAEAGADTQYF.

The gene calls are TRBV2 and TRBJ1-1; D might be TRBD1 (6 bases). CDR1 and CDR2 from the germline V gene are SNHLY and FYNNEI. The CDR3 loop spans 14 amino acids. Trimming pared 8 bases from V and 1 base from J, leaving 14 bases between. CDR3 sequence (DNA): TGTGCCAGCCTTACCGGGGGCCGGAACACTGAAGCTTTCTTT. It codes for CASLTGGRNTEAFF. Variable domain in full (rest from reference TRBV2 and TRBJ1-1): EPEVTQTPSHQVTQMGQEVILRCVPISNHLYFYWYRQILGQKVEFLVSFYNNEISEKSEIFDDQFSVERPDGSNFTLKIRSTKLEDSAMYFCASLTGGRNTEAFFGQGTRLTVV.

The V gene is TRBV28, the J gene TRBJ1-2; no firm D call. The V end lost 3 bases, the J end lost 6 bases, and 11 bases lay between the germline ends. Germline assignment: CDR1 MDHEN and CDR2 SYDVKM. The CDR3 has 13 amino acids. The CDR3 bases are TGTGCCAGCAGTTTGGGCCTGGTGGATGGCTACACCTTC. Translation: CASSLGLVDGYTF.

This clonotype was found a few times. This chain's CDR3 is CASSFLSSSYEQYF. CDR3 sequence (DNA): TGTGCCAGCAGCTTTCTATCCAGCTCCTACGAGCAGTACTTC. The chain recombines TRBV5-6 with TRBJ2-7; D not certain. The germline V gene encodes CDR1 SGHDT and CDR2 YYEEEE. The germline V and J ends were trimmed by 2 bases and 0 bases, with 9 bases remaining between them. This CDR3 comprises 14 residues.

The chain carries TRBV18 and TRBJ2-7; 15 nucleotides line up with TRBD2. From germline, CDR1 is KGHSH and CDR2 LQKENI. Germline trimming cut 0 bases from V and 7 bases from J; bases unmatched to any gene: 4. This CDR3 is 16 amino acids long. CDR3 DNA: TGTGCCAGCTCACCACCGGGACTAGCGGGGGGTTATGAGCAGTACTTC. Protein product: CASSPPGLAGGYEQYF.

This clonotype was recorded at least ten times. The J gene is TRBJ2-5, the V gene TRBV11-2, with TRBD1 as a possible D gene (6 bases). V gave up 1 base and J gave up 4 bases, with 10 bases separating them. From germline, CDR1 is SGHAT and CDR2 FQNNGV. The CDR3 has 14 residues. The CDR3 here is CASSLGQGRETQYF. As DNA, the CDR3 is TGTGCCAGCAGCTTAGGTCAGGGGCGAGAGACCCAGTACTTC.

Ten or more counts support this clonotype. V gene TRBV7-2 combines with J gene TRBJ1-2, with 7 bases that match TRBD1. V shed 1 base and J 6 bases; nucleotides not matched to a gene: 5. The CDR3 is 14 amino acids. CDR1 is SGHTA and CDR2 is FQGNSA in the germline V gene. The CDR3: CASSLGPGTDGYTF. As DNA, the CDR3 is TGTGCCAGCAGCTTAGGGCCCGGGACAGATGGCTACACCTTC.